This record looks at one T cell receptor (beta chain) sequence and its context. This clone was detected once. Its antigen remains unidentified. Nothing much larger sits one base from this clone, and base qualities are not available. This sample stems from a study of technical replicates of blood from a handful of donors (dated by TCRdb to about 2017). For this chain, trimming is 4 bases at the V end and 6 bases at the J end, and the number of junction bases without a gene match is 6. The germline V gene (reference sequence) provides CDR1 MNHEY and CDR2 SMNVEV. Reading from cysteine to phenylalanine, the CDR3 counts 13 amino acids. Just the 39-base CDR3 DNA is kept, in frame starting at base 1. The library was produced with the immunoSEQ multiplex PCR assay. TCRdb retrieved this table from immuneACCESS and kept in-frame rearrangements only. Not all clones are present; in checked studies, unresolved V genes account for under half, and no reason is known for the remainder. The sample has about 9,400 clones on record, about nine tenths of them singletons. The top ten clones comprise roughly 9.8% of the sample.

This receptor chain uses TRBV27 and TRBJ2-7, with 7 bases aligning to TRBD1. Specimen: PBMCs. The clonotype originates from a human donor in good health. The CDR3 protein: CASSSQGEGEQYF. The base sequence is TGTGCCAGCAGTTCCCAGGGGGAAGGCGAGCAGTACTTC.